This T cell receptor (beta chain) was recovered during a study of human T cells and chemical hapten exposure. Specified time point: patch test 2, 6 weeks after DPC sensitization. Treatment reported: therapeutic diphenylcyclopropenone sensitization with weekly scalp DPC. In the original workflow: Between about 23,224 and 700,000 TCRs appeared in each sample, and the median stood at 95,638. TCRdb reprocessed the RACE reads with MiXCR, giving one entry per CDR3 protein. The V and J calls follow TCRdb's processing rather than the paper's. In the table there are 96,000 or so distinct CDR3 sequences, 9.3% of which are singletons. The J segment lost 1 base and the V segment lost 3 bases, leaving 4 bases of the junction unmatched. The CDR3 is 15 amino acids. The germline V gene has CDR1 SGHTA and CDR2 FQGNSA. This clonotype was counted between two and nine times.

The rearrangement links TRBV7-2 to TRBJ2-3; 7 nucleotides agree with TRBD2. The source material was whole blood, sampled in connection with sensitization to the hapten diphenylcyclopropenone (DPC). The source is a woman in her forties with alopecia areata. Some clones in this sample may be carry-over from other donors' samples. This CDR3 reads CASSLGLQRTDTQYF. In DNA, the CDR3 is TGTGCCAGCAGCTTGGGACTACAACGCACAGATACGCAGTATTTT.